A single T cell receptor beta chain is shown here with its context. Its antigen remains unidentified. The junction does not match germline at one end; this may be a read error. The CDR3 totals 11 residues. Germline V lookup: CDR1 LGHDT, CDR2 YNNKEL (reference sequence). The data were obtained in a study of identical twins. Regarding the study as a whole: The analysis was cross-sectional rather than longitudinal within donors.

TCRdb recomputed calls from the 5' RACE reads with MiXCR, one row per CDR3 protein. The table shows roughly 470,000 distinct CDR3 sequences, with approximately 14% occurring only once. These data also formed part of another study, on yellow fever vaccine responses in identical twins.

The sequenced material came from CD4+ T cells sorted from blood. The V call is TRBV3-1, the J call TRBJ1-4, with D possibly being TRBD1 (5 bases). This sequence was found in a woman under 30 in good health. As DNA, the CDR3 is TGTGCCAGCAGCCAAAGTGACAGCAGGATATTT. Protein: CASSQSDSRIF.